A single sample is the source of the 25 T cell receptor beta chains below, sequenced in a study of OX40 agonist ivuxolimab in advanced cancers. Repertoires were generated with immunoSEQ multiplex PCR, while TCRdb's copy carries only in-frame clones and drops some. This table holds about 100,000 clones, 80% to 90% found once. The source was CD4+ or CD8+ T cells sorted from blood, collected in a trial of the OX40 agonist ivuxolimab. The receptor set was obtained from an adult with an advanced solid tumor such as melanoma, head and neck, liver or kidney cancer.

The chain couples TRBV5-1 to TRBJ1-1, with D perhaps matching TRBD1 (6 bases). This CDR3 spans 13 amino acids. Per germline, CDR1 SGHRS and CDR2 YFSETQ. The V gene lost 3 bases and the J gene lost 4 bases, with 10 bases spanning the gap. The CDR3 DNA sequence: TGCGCCAGCAGCTCACAGGGAGTCACTGAAGCTTTCTTT. As protein: CASSSQGVTEAFF.

This chain links TRBV28 with TRBJ2-7, with 10 bases fitting TRBD1. This CDR3 spans 15 amino acids. From germline, CDR1 is MDHEN and CDR2 SYDVKM. The trim removed 6 bases at V and 0 bases at J, leaving 5 bases unmatched. The CDR3 bases are TGTGCCAGCAGAACGGGACAGGGGCGCTCCTACGAGCAGTACTTC. Translation gives CASRTGQGRSYEQYF.

The chain recombines TRBV6-6 with TRBJ1-6; D is ambiguous. This CDR3 comprises 13 residues. Germline CDR1 reads MNHNY; CDR2 reads SVGAGI (reference sequence). V shed 10 bases and J shed 5 bases, with 12 bases lying between them. CDR3 in DNA: TGTGCCACCGATTCCGGGAATAATTCACCCCTCCACTTT. Translating it yields CATDSGNNSPLHF.

The rearrangement joins TRBV7-8 to TRBJ1-2; no firm D call. The CDR3 has 13 residues. The ends were cut back, 1 base at V and 4 bases at J, with 7 bases in the middle. In germline, CDR1 is SGHVS, CDR2 FQNEAQ. The CDR3 region has the DNA TGTGCCAGCAGCTTAGAAGTGATCTATGGCTACACCTTC. Amino acids: CASSLEVIYGYTF.

The chain recombines TRBV6-1 with TRBJ2-7, with 7 bases identical to TRBD1. CDR1 and CDR2 from the germline V gene are MNHNS and SASEGT. V was pared by 6 bases and J by 1 base, with 9 bases of the junction left unmatched. This CDR3 comprises 15 residues. The CDR3 spells CASSAGQASSYEQYF. CDR3 in DNA: TGTGCCAGCAGCGCTGGACAGGCCTCGTCCTACGAGCAGTACTTC.

This clone occurred a few times. The V gene is TRBV10-3, the J gene TRBJ1-1, with TRBD1 matching 9 bases. Germline lookup yields CDR1 ENHRY and CDR2 SYGVKD. The J segment lost 11 bases and the V segment lost 8 bases, leaving 6 bases of the junction unmatched. This CDR3 region has 11 residues. The DNA of the CDR3 is TGTGCCATCGAGGGACAGGGTTTGGCTTTCTTT. Translated: CAIEGQGLAFF.

The genes are TRBV7-2 and TRBJ2-2; TRBD1 might be the D (5 bases). V was trimmed by 6 bases and J by 0 bases, leaving 11 bases between them. Germline lookup yields CDR1 SGHTA and CDR2 FQGNSA. This CDR3 is built from 15 residues. CDR3 region: CASRKGATNTGELFF. CDR3 in DNA: TGTGCCAGCAGAAAAGGGGCGACGAACACCGGGGAGCTGTTTTTT.

The chain recombines TRBV11-2 with TRBJ2-1, with 11 nucleotides matching TRBD1. CDR1 and CDR2 from the germline V gene are SGHAT and FQNNGV. The CDR3 covers 16 residues. J gave up 5 bases and V 4 bases, and 7 bases lay outside the gene matches. For the CDR3, the DNA is TGTGCCAGCAGCTCCGGGACAGGGGGGATCGACAATGAGCAGTTCTTC. Its protein is CASSSGTGGIDNEQFF.

The rearrangement joins TRBV6-5 to TRBJ1-1; no clear D gene. The V end was cut by 0 bases, the J end by 0 bases, with 8 bases between. Germline loops: CDR1 MNHEY, CDR2 SVGAGI. The CDR3 is 15 residues long. CDR3 coding DNA: TGTGCCAGCAGTTACTCGGCAGAGATGAACACTGAAGCTTTCTTT. This sequence encodes CASSYSAEMNTEAFF.

The V call is TRBV4-2, the J call TRBJ1-4; D is uncertain. The V and J ends lost 6 bases and 8 bases respectively, with 13 bases between them. This CDR3 region has 13 residues. The germline CDR1 and CDR2 sequences are LGHNA and YNFKEQ. CDR3 residues: CASSPDGLEKLFF. CDR3 sequence (DNA): TGTGCCAGCAGTCCCGACGGGTTGGAAAAACTGTTTTTT.

This chain joins TRBV6-5 and TRBJ2-7, with 13 bases lining up with TRBD2. J was trimmed by 5 bases and V by 6 bases; bases with no gene match: 7. The CDR3 contains 15 residues. Germline assignment: CDR1 MNHEY and CDR2 SVGAGI. CDR3 residues: CASRLAGGPLNEQYF. CDR3 DNA: TGTGCCAGCAGACTAGCGGGGGGGCCTTTGAACGAGCAGTACTTC.

The V call is TRBV7-2, the J call TRBJ2-1; 12 nucleotides match TRBD2. CDR1 and CDR2 (germline): SGHTA, FQGNSA. The V gene end was trimmed by 1 base and the J gene end by 7 bases; junction bases not matched to a gene: 2. The CDR3 sequence is 15 residues long. The CDR3: CASSLGTSGINEQFF. CDR3 sequence (DNA): TGTGCCAGCAGCTTAGGGACTAGCGGGATAAATGAGCAGTTCTTC.

V and J are TRBV30 and TRBJ1-2; D is unclear. CDR1 GTSNPN and CDR2 SVGIG come from the germline V gene (reference sequence). The V and J ends lost 0 bases and 8 bases respectively, with 7 bases between them. The CDR3 contains 11 residues. The CDR3: CAWSVIGGYTF. CDR3 DNA sequence: TGTGCCTGGAGTGTTATAGGGGGCTACACCTTC.

CDR3: CATYDGDYEQYF. CDR3 nucleotides: TGTGCCACCTACGACGGGGATTACGAGCAGTACTTC. The J gene is TRBJ2-7, the V gene TRBV10-3, with a possible D match to TRBD2 (5 bases). Germline CDR1 is ENHRY and CDR2 is SYGVKD. The CDR3 spans 12 residues. V lost 10 bases and J lost 4, with 14 bases in between.

The chain carries TRBV27 and TRBJ2-7, with D perhaps TRBD1 (5 bases). The V gene lost 3 bases and the J gene lost 1 base, with 10 bases spanning the gap. The germline V gene encodes CDR1 MNHEY and CDR2 SMNVEV (reference sequence). CDR3 size: 14 residues. The CDR3 nucleotides are TGTGCCAGCAGTTTGGGGCTTCCTTCCTACGAGCAGTACTTC. It yields the protein CASSLGLPSYEQYF.

The chain links TRBV4-3 to TRBJ1-2, with D tentatively TRBD1 (5 bases). In germline, CDR1 is LGHNA, CDR2 YSLEER. Between the trimmed V and J ends, which lost 4 bases and 0 bases, there was a span of 18 bases. This CDR3 region has 17 residues. The CDR3 sequence: CASSPVGQPAPNYGYTF. The CDR3 nucleotides read TGCGCCAGCAGCCCTGTGGGGCAGCCAGCTCCTAACTATGGCTACACCTTC.

A few counts support this clone. The rearrangement joins TRBV18 to TRBJ2-3; D gene uncertain. The CDR3 sequence is 12 residues long. V shed 2 bases and J shed 6 bases, with 6 bases lying between them. Germline CDR1 KGHSH, CDR2 LQKENI. The CDR3 is CASSPVSDTQYF. CDR3 sequence (DNA): TGTGCCAGCTCACCAGTGAGTGATACGCAGTATTTT.

This clone was observed once. The chain joins TRBV7-2 to TRBJ2-7; 7 bases fit TRBD1. The V segment lost 6 bases and the J segment 3 bases; nucleotides outside the gene matches: 11. The CDR3 runs 15 residues. Germline loops: CDR1 SGHTA, CDR2 FQGNSA. The CDR3 reads CASRERQGRNYEQYF. For the CDR3, the DNA is TGTGCCAGCAGAGAAAGACAGGGAAGGAACTACGAGCAGTACTTC. The whole variable domain, remainder taken from reference TRBV7-2 and TRBJ2-7, is GAGVSQSPSNKVTEKGKDVELRCDPISGHTALYWYRQSLGQGLEFLIYFQGNSAPDKSGLPSDRFSAERTGGSVSTLTIQRTQQEDSAVYLCASRERQGRNYEQYFGPGTRLTVT.

This clone has just one count. The CDR3 loop reads CASSPGLNTGELFF. CDR3 nucleotides: TGTGCCAGCTCACCGGGCCTGAACACCGGGGAGCTGTTTTTT. This chain links TRBV18 with TRBJ2-2; no reliable D call. CDR3 length: 14 amino acids. Trimming pared 3 bases from V and 1 base from J, leaving 6 bases between. Germline V CDR1 and CDR2: KGHSH, LQKENI.

This clone was detected a few times. CDR3 residues: CASRRDLQGGKAFF. Here the CDR3 DNA reads TGTGCCAGCAGGCGGGACCTACAGGGGGGGAAAGCTTTCTTT. This chain links TRBV28 with TRBJ1-1, with 8 nucleotides matching TRBD1. Germline CDR1 and CDR2: MDHEN and SYDVKM. The CDR3 runs 14 residues. V lost 6 bases to trimming and J lost 9 bases; unmatched junction nucleotides: 12.

The chain recombines TRBV5-6 with TRBJ1-5; D might be TRBD1 (5 bases). This CDR3 comprises 17 residues. V was shortened by 0 bases and J by 0 bases, with 13 bases between the two germline ends. Germline loops: CDR1 SGHDT, CDR2 YYEEEE. The CDR3 DNA follows: TGTGCCAGCAGCTTGGCTTCTGGGGCCTATAGCAATCAGCCCCAGCATTTT. This codes for CASSLASGAYSNQPQHF.

This chain connects TRBV28 to TRBJ1-2; D unclear. The germline V and J ends were trimmed by 6 bases and 3 bases, with 14 bases remaining between them. CDR3 length: 14 residues. CDR1 and CDR2 (germline): MDHEN, SYDVKM. This CDR3 is CASSPPGRDYGYTF. The CDR3 DNA sequence: TGTGCCAGCAGCCCCCCCGGGAGGGACTATGGCTACACCTTC.

CDR3 sequence reads: CASSPGGFGNYGYTF. The CDR3 coding sequence is TGTGCCAGCAGCCCGGGGGGGTTTGGGAACTATGGCTACACCTTC. The V and J genes are TRBV7-2 and TRBJ1-2; D possibly corresponds to TRBD1 (5 bases). Germline assignment: CDR1 SGHTA and CDR2 FQGNSA. Trimming stripped 5 bases from V and 2 bases from J, with 15 bases between. This CDR3 has 15 residues.

The chain links TRBV4-3 to TRBJ1-4; the D gene is possibly TRBD1 (5 bases). Looked up from germline, CDR1 is LGHNA and CDR2 is YSLEER. This CDR3 is 17 amino acids long. Trimming removed 2 bases from V and 4 bases from J, with 17 bases in between. The CDR3 here is CASSQWLGASLNEKLFF. CDR3 bases: TGCGCCAGCAGCCAATGGTTAGGGGCCAGCCTTAATGAAAAACTGTTTTTT.

CDR3 region: CASSLAESVGEQFF. CDR3 in DNA: TGTGCCAGCAGCTTAGCCGAGTCCGTAGGTGAGCAGTTCTTC. This chain joins TRBV7-2 and TRBJ2-1; D uncertain. Trimming shortened V by 0 bases and J by 9 bases, and 12 bases separated the two germline ends. The CDR3 runs to 14 residues. The germline V gene has CDR1 SGHTA and CDR2 FQGNSA.